A single sample gave rise to the 2 T cell receptor beta chains below, sequenced in a study of blood T cells in healthy people across ages (dated by TCRdb to between 2014 and 2017). The library was built by means of 5' RACE. Sequencing relied on an Illumina HiSeq 2500. The second PCR ran for about 6 to 12 cycles and used a J-beta primer mix along with a sample-barcoded 5' primer. TCRdb itself trimmed the public reads at Q25 with fastp, ran MiXCR and retained productive beta chains. Records with the same CDR3 protein are collapsed into one entry carrying the most frequent genes and DNA. The sample table contains 550,000 to 650,000 distinct CDR3 sequences; only one count was recorded for approximately 30% of them. The ten largest clones take up 15% to 17% of the sample. Sequencing input: blood. The receptor source for this set is a woman of 80 years or more in good health.

Details on this clonotype: Just one base apart from a much larger clone, this may be a read error. The V call is TRBV6-6, the J call TRBJ2-7; the D gene could be TRBD1 or TRBD2 (6 bases each). Germline CDR1 reads MNHNY; CDR2 reads SVGAGI (reference sequence). The CDR3 length is 16 residues. Trimming took 7 bases from V and 7 from J, leaving 26 bases between them. In DNA form, the CDR3 reads TGTGCCAGCAACCCAACCAGGGGCGGGGAGACAAATGAGCAGTACTTC. This codes for CASNPTRGGETNEQYF.

This chain connects TRBV7-8 to TRBJ2-7; D unresolved. The V gene lost 1 base and the J gene lost 3 bases, with 13 bases spanning the gap. CDR1 is SGHVS and CDR2 is FQNEAQ in the germline V gene. The CDR3 loop spans 15 amino acids. The CDR3 loop is CASSLVYNGDYEQYF. CDR3 in DNA: TGTGCCAGCAGCTTAGTATATAACGGCGACTACGAGCAGTACTTC.